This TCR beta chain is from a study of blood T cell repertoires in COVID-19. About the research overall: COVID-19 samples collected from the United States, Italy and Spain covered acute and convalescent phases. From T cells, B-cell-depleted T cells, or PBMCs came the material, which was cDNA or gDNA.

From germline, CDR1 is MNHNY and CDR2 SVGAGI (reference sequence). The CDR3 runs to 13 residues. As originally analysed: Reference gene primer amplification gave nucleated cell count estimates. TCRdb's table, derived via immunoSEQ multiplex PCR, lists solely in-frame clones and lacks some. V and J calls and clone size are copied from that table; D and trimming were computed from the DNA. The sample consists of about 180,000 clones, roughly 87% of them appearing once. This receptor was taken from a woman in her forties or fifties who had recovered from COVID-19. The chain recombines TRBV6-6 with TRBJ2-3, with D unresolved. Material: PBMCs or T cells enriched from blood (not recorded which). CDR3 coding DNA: TGTGCAGGATCCCCCAACAGACCAGATACGCAGTATTTT. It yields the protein CAGSPNRPDTQYF.